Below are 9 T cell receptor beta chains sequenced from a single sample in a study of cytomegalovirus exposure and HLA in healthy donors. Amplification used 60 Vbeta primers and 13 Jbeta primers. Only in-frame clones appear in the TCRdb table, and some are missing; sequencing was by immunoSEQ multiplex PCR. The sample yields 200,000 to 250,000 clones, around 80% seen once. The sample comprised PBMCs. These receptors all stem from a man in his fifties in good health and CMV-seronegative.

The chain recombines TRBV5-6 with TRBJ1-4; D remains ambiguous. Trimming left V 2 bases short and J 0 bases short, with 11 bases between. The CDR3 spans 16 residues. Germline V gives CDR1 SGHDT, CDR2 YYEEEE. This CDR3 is CASSFGVAATNEKLFF. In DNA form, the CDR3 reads TGTGCCAGCAGCTTCGGTGTGGCGGCAACTAATGAAAAACTGTTTTTT. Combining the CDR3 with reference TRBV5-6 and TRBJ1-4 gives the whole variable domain DAGVTQSPTHLIKTRGQQVTLRCSPKSGHDTVSWYQQALGQGPQFIFQYYEEEERQRGNFPDRFSGHQFPNYSSELNVNALLLGDSALYLCASSFGVAATNEKLFFGSGTQLSVL.

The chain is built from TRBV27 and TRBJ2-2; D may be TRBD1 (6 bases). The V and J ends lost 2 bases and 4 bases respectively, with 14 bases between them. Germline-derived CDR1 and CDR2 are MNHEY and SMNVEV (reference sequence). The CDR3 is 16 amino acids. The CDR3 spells CASSLLLQGSTGELFF. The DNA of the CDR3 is TGTGCCAGCAGTTTACTACTACAGGGATCCACCGGGGAGCTGTTTTTT.

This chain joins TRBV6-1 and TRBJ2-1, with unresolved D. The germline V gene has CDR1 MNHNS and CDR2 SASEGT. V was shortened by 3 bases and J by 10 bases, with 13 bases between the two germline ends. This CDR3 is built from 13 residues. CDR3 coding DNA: TGTGCCAGCAGTGAGCTGGGCACTGGGGAGCAGTTCTTC. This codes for CASSELGTGEQFF.

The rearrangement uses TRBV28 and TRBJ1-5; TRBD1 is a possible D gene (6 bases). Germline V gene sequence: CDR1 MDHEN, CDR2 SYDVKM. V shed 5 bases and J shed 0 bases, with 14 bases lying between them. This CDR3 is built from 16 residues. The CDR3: CASSGQRGNSNQPQHF. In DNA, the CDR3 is TGTGCCAGCAGTGGACAGCGGGGAAATAGCAATCAGCCCCAGCATTTT.

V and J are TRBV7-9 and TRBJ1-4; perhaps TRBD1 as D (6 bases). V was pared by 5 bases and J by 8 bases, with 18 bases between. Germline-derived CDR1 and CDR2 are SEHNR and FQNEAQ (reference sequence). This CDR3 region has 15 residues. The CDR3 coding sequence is TGTGCCAGCAGCCTAGGCCCGGGGGGCGAGGAAAAACTGTTTTTT. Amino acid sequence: CASSLGPGGEEKLFF.

CDR3 region: CASTSPGGLYEQYF. CDR3 coding DNA: TGTGCCAGCACTTCTCCGGGAGGGCTCTACGAGCAGTACTTC. The chain is built from TRBV6-1 and TRBJ2-7; 8 bases agree with TRBD2. CDR3 length: 14 residues. V was clipped by 7 bases and J by 3 bases; unmatched bases: 8. The germline CDR1 and CDR2 sequences are MNHNS and SASEGT.

CDR3 nucleotide sequence: TGTGCCAGCAGTTGGGACAGGGGGAGTAATGAGCAGTTCTTC. Its protein product is CASSWDRGSNEQFF. The rearrangement links TRBV6-5 to TRBJ2-1; 11 bases map to TRBD1. The junction had 3 bases not matched to a gene; V was cut back by 4 bases and J by 7 bases. Germline V gene lookup returns CDR1 MNHEY and CDR2 SVGAGI. CDR3 length: 14 residues.

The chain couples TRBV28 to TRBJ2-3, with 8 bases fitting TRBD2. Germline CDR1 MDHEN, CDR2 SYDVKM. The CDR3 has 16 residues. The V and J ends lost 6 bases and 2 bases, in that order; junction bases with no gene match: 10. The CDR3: CASRGSSGSFTDTQYF. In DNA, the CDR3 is TGTGCCAGCAGGGGTTCCAGCGGGAGTTTCACAGATACGCAGTATTTT.

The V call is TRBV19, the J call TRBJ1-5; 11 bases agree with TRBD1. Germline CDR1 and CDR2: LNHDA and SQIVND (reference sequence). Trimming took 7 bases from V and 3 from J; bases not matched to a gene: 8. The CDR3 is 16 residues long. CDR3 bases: TGTGCCAGTATGCGACTGGGACAGGGGGACAATCAGCCCCAGCATTTT. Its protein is CASMRLGQGDNQPQHF.